One sample yielded the 22 T cell receptor beta chains listed below, sequenced in a study of control samples from healthy donors and cancer patients. Libraries were prepared by immunoSEQ multiplex PCR; TCRdb keeps only in-frame clonotypes and omits some of them. The repertoire holds about 100,000 clones, with roughly 84% as singletons. The specimen was blood. The source is a woman between 45 and 60 years old in good health.

This chain joins TRBV5-6 and TRBJ1-5, with D unclear. V was trimmed by 1 base and J by 5 bases, leaving 7 bases between them. The germline CDR1 and CDR2 sequences are SGHDT and YYEEEE. CDR3 length: 13 residues. The chain's CDR3 is CASSLLPDQPQHF. CDR3 DNA sequence: TGTGCCAGCAGCTTGCTACCAGATCAGCCCCAGCATTTT.

V usage is TRBV2 and J usage is TRBJ2-1, with 9 bases identical to TRBD1. There are 17 residues in the CDR3. Trimming at V came to 5 bases and at J to 2 bases, leaving 10 bases not matched to a gene. The germline V gene encodes CDR1 SNHLY and CDR2 FYNNEI. The CDR3 sequence is CASSFWGTGPPYNEQFF. CDR3 nucleotide sequence: TGTGCCAGCAGTTTTTGGGGGACAGGGCCCCCCTACAATGAGCAGTTCTTC.

The chain carries TRBV5-1 and TRBJ2-2; TRBD1 agrees at 8 bases. The CDR3 consists of 13 residues. Looked up from germline, CDR1 is SGHRS and CDR2 is YFSETQ. Unmatched junction bases numbered 2, after V lost 4 bases and J lost 6 bases. CDR3 sequence (DNA): TGCGCCAGCAGCACAGGGGGTCCCGGGGAGCTGTTTTTT. Translated: CASSTGGPGELFF.

The J gene is TRBJ2-1, the V gene TRBV5-4, with 9 bases identical to TRBD2. From germline, CDR1 is SGHNT and CDR2 YYREEE (reference sequence). This CDR3 contains 14 residues. J was trimmed by 7 bases and V by 4 bases; bases with no gene match: 6. The CDR3 DNA reads TGTGCCAGCAGCGAGCGCGGGAGGGCTAATGAGCAGTTCTTC. It specifies CASSERGRANEQFF.

The CDR3 region is CASSPRSGEQYV. In DNA, the CDR3 is TGTGCCAGCAGCCCGAGGTCCGGCGAGCAGTACGTC. V gene TRBV7-9 combines with J gene TRBJ2-7; D not certain. Germline-derived CDR1 and CDR2 are SEHNR and FQNEAQ (reference sequence). V was trimmed by 5 bases and J by 6 bases, leaving 11 bases between them. The CDR3 loop spans 12 amino acids.

The chain is built from TRBV28 and TRBJ2-7, with D possibly TRBD2 on 6 matching bases. The CDR3 has 14 amino acids. CDR1 is MDHEN, CDR2 SYDVKM, per germline. Trimming removed 6 bases at V and 6 bases at J, with 18 bases between. The CDR3 nucleotides read TGTGCCAGCAGCTCACCCCTTAGGGAGGTCGAGCAGTACGTC. Residues: CASSSPLREVEQYV.

The V gene is TRBV7-2, the J gene TRBJ2-3; 9 bases are shared with TRBD2. The ends lost 5 bases at V and 1 base at J; junction bases unmatched: 10. Germline values: CDR1 SGHTA, CDR2 FQGNSA. CDR3 size: 17 residues. The CDR3 loop reads CASSEVRLAGRTDTQYF. In nucleotides, the CDR3 is TGTGCCAGCAGCGAGGTACGGCTAGCGGGGCGCACAGATACGCAGTATTTT.

The V and J genes are TRBV18 and TRBJ2-7; 9 positions agree with TRBD1. Germline CDR1 KGHSH, CDR2 LQKENI. The CDR3 is 15 amino acids. The ends lost 4 bases at V and 7 bases at J; junction bases unmatched: 11. The DNA of the CDR3 is TGTGCCAGCTCACTTTCTAGGACAGGGGTAGAGGAGCAGTACTTC. Residues: CASSLSRTGVEEQYF. Filled out from reference TRBV18 and TRBJ2-7, the complete variable domain reads NAGVMQNPRHLVRRRGQEARLRCSPMKGHSHVYWYRQLPEEGLKFMVYLQKENIIDESGMPKERFSAEFPKEGPSILRIQQVVRGDSAAYFCASSLSRTGVEEQYFGPGTRLTVT.

The rearrangement links TRBV3-1 (or the pseudogene TRBV3-2) to TRBJ1-4; tentatively, D is TRBD1 (5 bases). V lost 4 bases and J 5 bases, leaving 14 bases between the germline ends. CDR3 length equals 15 residues. Germline lookup yields CDR1 LGHDT and CDR2 YNNKEL (reference sequence). CDR3 DNA sequence: TGTGCCAGCAGCCTGACCGGGACGGGAAATGAAAAACTGTTTTTT. This translates into CASSLTGTGNEKLFF.

The J gene is TRBJ2-3, the V gene TRBV6-5; 10 bases line up with TRBD2. Germline loops: CDR1 MNHEY, CDR2 SVGAGI. The CDR3 spans 14 residues. Losses at the gene ends were 8 bases for V and 6 bases for J; bases not matched to a gene: 8. In DNA, the CDR3 is TGTGCCAGCCAGCGGGGGGGGGTTTCGGATACGCAGTATTTT. It specifies CASQRGGVSDTQYF.

This rearrangement joins TRBV4-1 to TRBJ1-5; D gene unclear. The germline gives CDR1 MGHRA, CDR2 YSYEKL. V was trimmed by 1 base and J by 2 bases, leaving 9 bases between them. CDR3 length equals 15 residues. The CDR3 nucleotides read TGCGCCAGCAGCCAAGGTATCCCTGGCAATCAGCCCCAGCATTTT. Protein product: CASSQGIPGNQPQHF.

This chain joins TRBV7-9 and TRBJ2-2, with D possibly called TRBD1 or TRBD2 (6 bases each). Per the germline V gene, CDR1 is SEHNR and CDR2 is FQNEAQ (reference sequence). V lost 11 bases, J lost 5 bases, and 18 bases lay in between. The CDR3 has 14 amino acids. CDR3 coding DNA: TGTGCCCCGGGGGCGCGAATACTAACCGGGGAGCTGTTTTTT. Encoded protein: CAPGARILTGELFF.

The rearrangement joins TRBV10-3 to TRBJ2-3, with a possible D match to TRBD2 (5 bases). In germline, CDR1 is ENHRY, CDR2 SYGVKD. Trimming took off 5 bases at V and 2 bases at J, with 17 bases between the two ends. The CDR3 totals 16 residues. The chain's CDR3 is CAISTAMAGDTDTQYF. CDR3 in DNA: TGTGCCATCAGTACCGCTATGGCGGGCGACACAGATACGCAGTATTTT.

CDR3: CATTLPASNQPQHF. As DNA, the CDR3 is TGTGCCACAACCCTCCCGGCGAGCAATCAGCCCCAGCATTTT. The rearrangement uses TRBV15 and TRBJ1-5; D unclear. V lost 9 bases and J 1 base, leaving 13 bases between the germline ends. This CDR3 contains 14 residues. Per germline, CDR1 LNHNV and CDR2 YYDKDF (reference sequence).

The chain carries TRBV5-6 and TRBJ2-1, with 9 bases lining up with TRBD1. Germline V CDR1 and CDR2: SGHDT, YYEEEE. The CDR3 sequence is 16 residues long. V was clipped by 4 bases and J by 4 bases; unmatched bases: 9. DNA of the CDR3: TGTGCCAGCAGCCCTACCGGGACAGGGAGTTACAATGAGCAGTTCTTC. This sequence encodes CASSPTGTGSYNEQFF.

The chain recombines TRBV2 with TRBJ1-6; D is possibly TRBD1 (6 bases). Trimming stripped 4 bases from V and 10 bases from J, with 17 bases between. This CDR3 has 15 residues. CDR1 is SNHLY, CDR2 FYNNEI, per germline. CDR3 residues: CASSAQGSPYSPLHF. The CDR3, as DNA: TGTGCCAGCAGTGCCCAGGGGTCGCCCTACTCACCCCTCCACTTT. Variable domain in full (rest from reference TRBV2 and TRBJ1-6): EPEVTQTPSHQVTQMGQEVILRCVPISNHLYFYWYRQILGQKVEFLVSFYNNEISEKSEIFDDQFSVERPDGSNFTLKIRSTKLEDSAMYFCASSAQGSPYSPLHFGNGTRLTVT.

The chain combines TRBV4-1 with TRBJ2-5; no clear D. This CDR3 is 16 amino acids long. CDR1 and CDR2 from the germline V gene are MGHRA and YSYEKL. Trimming took 0 bases from V and 5 from J, leaving 16 bases between them. The CDR3 region has the DNA TGCGCCAGCAGCCAAGATGGGCAGCTTCCCCTCGAGACCCAGTACTTC. Protein: CASSQDGQLPLETQYF.

As concerns this clone: One end of the junction is discordant with germline, which a read error may explain. The CDR3 is CAISESLGGSGSPLFF. The CDR3 coding sequence is TGTGCCATCAGTGAGTCCCTAGGGGGTAGCGGGAGCCCTTTGTTCTTC. The chain uses TRBV10-3 and TRBJ2-4; 9 bases agree with TRBD2. The CDR3 consists of 16 residues. Per germline, CDR1 ENHRY and CDR2 SYGVKD.

The CDR3 DNA sequence: TGTGCCAGCAGTAGACTAGCGATCTCCTACAATGAGCAGTTCTTC. As protein: CASSRLAISYNEQFF. V is TRBV7-3 and J is TRBJ2-1, with 8 positions matching TRBD2. Per the germline V gene, CDR1 is SGHTA and CDR2 is FQGTGA. Trimming took 6 bases from V and 0 from J; bases not matched to a gene: 4. The CDR3 contains 15 residues.

This clone has a handful of counts. V and J are TRBV7-2 and TRBJ1-4; D is ambiguous. CDR3 size: 13 residues. The germline V gene encodes CDR1 SGHTA and CDR2 FQGNSA. V lost 3 bases to trimming and J lost 8 bases, with 10 bases between them. DNA for the CDR3: TGTGCCAGCAGCTTGCAGAGACGGGAAAAACTGTTTTTT. Residues: CASSLQRREKLFF.

This chain uses TRBV7-6 with TRBJ1-1, with a weak D call TRBD1 (6 bases). With 1 base removed from V and 1 base from J, the gap between germline ends came to 10 bases. The CDR3 extends over 15 amino acids. Germline loops: CDR1 SGHVS, CDR2 FNYEAQ. The CDR3 here is CASSLVGGGNTEAFF. The DNA for the CDR3 is TGTGCCAGCAGCTTAGTAGGGGGGGGGAACACTGAAGCTTTCTTT.

The rearrangement links TRBV7-9 to TRBJ2-1, with D maybe TRBD2 (6 bases). The germline gives CDR1 SEHNR, CDR2 FQNEAQ (reference sequence). CDR3 length: 18 amino acids. Trimming stripped 8 bases from V and 2 bases from J, with 25 bases between. CDR3 sequence (DNA): TGTGCCAGCCCAATCTCTTATAGGGGAGGTCAGACCTACAATGAGCAGTTCTTC. Translated, it gives CASPISYRGGQTYNEQFF.